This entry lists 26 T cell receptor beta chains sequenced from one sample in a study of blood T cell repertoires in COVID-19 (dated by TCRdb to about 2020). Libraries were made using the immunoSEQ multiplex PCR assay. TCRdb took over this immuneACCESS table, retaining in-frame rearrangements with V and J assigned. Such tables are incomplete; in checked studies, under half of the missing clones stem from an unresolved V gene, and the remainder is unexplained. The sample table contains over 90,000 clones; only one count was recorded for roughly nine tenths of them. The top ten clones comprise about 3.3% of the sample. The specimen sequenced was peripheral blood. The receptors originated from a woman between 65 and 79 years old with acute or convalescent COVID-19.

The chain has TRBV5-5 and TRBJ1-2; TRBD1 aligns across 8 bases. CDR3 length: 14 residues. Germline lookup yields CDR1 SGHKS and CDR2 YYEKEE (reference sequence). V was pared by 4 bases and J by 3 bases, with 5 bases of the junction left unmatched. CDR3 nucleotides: TGTGCCAGCAGCCCGCTGGGACAGGACTATGGCTACACCTTC. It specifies CASSPLGQDYGYTF.

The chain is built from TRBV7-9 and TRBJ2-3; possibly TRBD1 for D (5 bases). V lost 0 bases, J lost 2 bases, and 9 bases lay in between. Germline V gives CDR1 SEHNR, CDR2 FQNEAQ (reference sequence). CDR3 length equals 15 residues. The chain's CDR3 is CASSLAGADTDTQYF. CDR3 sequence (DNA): TGTGCCAGCAGCTTAGCAGGGGCAGACACAGATACGCAGTATTTT.

CDR3 bases: TGCGCCAGCAGCTTGGGCGGGGGCGTCCAGAATCAGCCCCAGCATTTT. Translation: CASSLGGGVQNQPQHF. This rearrangement joins TRBV5-1 to TRBJ1-5, with D perhaps matching TRBD1 (6 bases). The CDR3 spans 16 residues. The germline V and J ends were trimmed by 0 bases and 4 bases, with 14 bases remaining between them. Germline V gene data show CDR1 as SGHRS and CDR2 as YFSETQ. The full variable domain, completed using reference TRBV5-1 and TRBJ1-5, is KAGVTQTPRYLIKTRGQQVTLSCSPISGHRSVSWYQQTPGQGLQFLFEYFSETQRNKGNFPGRFSGRQFSNSRSEMNVSTLELGDSALYLCASSLGGGVQNQPQHFGDGTRLSIL.

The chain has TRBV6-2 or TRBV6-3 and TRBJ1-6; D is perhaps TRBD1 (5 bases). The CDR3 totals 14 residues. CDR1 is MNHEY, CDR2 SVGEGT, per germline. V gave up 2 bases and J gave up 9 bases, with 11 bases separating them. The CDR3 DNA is TGTGCCAGCAGTTACAGGGGCTGGGGTTCACCCCTCCACTTT. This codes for CASSYRGWGSPLHF.

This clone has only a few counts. The CDR3 is CATSRDMNYGYTF. CDR3 bases: TGTGCCACCAGCAGAGATATGAACTATGGCTACACCTTC. V usage is TRBV15 and J usage is TRBJ1-2; D is unresolved. Between the trimmed V and J ends, which lost 0 bases and 2 bases, there was a span of 4 bases. In germline, CDR1 is LNHNV, CDR2 YYDKDF (reference sequence). The CDR3 is 13 amino acids.

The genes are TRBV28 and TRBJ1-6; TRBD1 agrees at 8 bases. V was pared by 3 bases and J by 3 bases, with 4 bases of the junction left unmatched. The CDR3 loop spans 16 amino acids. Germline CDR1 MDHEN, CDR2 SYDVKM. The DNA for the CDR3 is TGTGCCAGCAGTTTCCGGACAGGGATCTATAATTCACCCCTCCACTTT. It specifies CASSFRTGIYNSPLHF.

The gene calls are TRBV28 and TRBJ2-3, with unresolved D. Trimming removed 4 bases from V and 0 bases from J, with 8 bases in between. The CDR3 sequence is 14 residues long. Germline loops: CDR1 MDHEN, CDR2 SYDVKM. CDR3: CASSSLTSTDTQYF. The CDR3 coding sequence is TGTGCCAGCAGTTCCCTCACTAGCACAGATACGCAGTATTTT.

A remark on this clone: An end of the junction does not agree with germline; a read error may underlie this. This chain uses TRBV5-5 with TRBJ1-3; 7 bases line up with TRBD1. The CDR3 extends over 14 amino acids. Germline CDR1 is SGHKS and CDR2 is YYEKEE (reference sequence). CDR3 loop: CASRLTGTGSTIYF. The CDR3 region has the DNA TGTGCCAGCAGGTTGACAGGGACGGGAAGCACCATATATTTT.

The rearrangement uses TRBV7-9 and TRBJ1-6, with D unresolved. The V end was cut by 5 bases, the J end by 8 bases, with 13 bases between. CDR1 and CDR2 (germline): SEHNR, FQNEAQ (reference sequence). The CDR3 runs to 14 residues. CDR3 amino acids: CASSPSGRDSPLHF. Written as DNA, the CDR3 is TGTGCCAGCAGCCCAAGTGGGAGGGATTCACCCCTCCACTTT.

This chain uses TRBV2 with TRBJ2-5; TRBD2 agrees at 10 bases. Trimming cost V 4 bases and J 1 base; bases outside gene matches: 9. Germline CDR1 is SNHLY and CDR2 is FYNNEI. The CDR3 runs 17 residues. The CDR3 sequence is CASSVGSGGVSQETQYF. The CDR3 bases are TGTGCCAGCAGTGTTGGCAGCGGGGGGGTGTCCCAAGAGACCCAGTACTTC.

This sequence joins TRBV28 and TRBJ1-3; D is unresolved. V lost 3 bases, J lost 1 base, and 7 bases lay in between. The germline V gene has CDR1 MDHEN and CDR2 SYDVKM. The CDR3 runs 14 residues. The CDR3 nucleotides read TGTGCCAGCAGTTTCTGGACTTCTGGAAACACCATATATTTT. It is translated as CASSFWTSGNTIYF.

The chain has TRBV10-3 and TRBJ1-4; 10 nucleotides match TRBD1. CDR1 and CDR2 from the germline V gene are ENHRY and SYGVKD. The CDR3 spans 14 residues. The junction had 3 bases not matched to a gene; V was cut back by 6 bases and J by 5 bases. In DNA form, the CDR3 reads TGTGCCATCAGGGGGACAGGGGACAATGAAAAACTGTTTTTT. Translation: CAIRGTGDNEKLFF.

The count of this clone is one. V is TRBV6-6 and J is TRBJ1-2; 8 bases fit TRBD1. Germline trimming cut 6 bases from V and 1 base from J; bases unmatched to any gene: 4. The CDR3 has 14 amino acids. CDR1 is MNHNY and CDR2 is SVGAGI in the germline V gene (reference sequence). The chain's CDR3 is CASSLQGVNYGYTF. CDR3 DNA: TGTGCCAGCAGCTTACAGGGGGTTAACTATGGCTACACCTTC.

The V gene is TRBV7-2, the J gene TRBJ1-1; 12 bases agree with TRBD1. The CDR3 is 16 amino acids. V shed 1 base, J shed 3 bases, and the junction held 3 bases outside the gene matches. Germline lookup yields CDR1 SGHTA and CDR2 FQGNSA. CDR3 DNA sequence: TGTGCCAGCAGCTTAGTGGGGACAGGGGGCTACACTGAAGCTTTCTTT. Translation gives CASSLVGTGGYTEAFF.

CDR3 sequence: CASSQSTANSYEQYF. CDR3 nucleotide sequence: TGCGCCAGCAGCCAATCGACAGCTAACTCCTACGAGCAGTACTTC. J is TRBJ2-7 and V is TRBV4-1; TRBD1 might be the D (5 bases). V shed 2 bases and J shed 0 bases, with 11 bases lying between them. The CDR3 loop spans 15 amino acids. CDR1 is MGHRA and CDR2 is YSYEKL in the germline V gene.

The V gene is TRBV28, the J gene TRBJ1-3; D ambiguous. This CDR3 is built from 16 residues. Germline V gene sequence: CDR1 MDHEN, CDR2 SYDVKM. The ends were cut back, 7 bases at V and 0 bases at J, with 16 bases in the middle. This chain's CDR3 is CASTTPLGVSGNTIYF. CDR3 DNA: TGTGCCAGCACCACCCCCCTCGGAGTCTCTGGAAACACCATATATTTT.

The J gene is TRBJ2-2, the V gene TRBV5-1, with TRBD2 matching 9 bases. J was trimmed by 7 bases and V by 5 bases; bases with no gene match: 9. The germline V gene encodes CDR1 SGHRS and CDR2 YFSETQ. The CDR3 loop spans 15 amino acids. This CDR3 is CASSRAGGSDGELFF. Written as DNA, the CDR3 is TGCGCCAGCAGTCGAGCGGGAGGCAGTGACGGGGAGCTGTTTTTT.

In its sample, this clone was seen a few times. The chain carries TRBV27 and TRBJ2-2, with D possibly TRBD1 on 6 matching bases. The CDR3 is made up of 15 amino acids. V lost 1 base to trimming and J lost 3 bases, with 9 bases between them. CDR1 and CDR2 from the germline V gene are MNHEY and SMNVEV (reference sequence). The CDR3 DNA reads TGTGCCAGCAGTTTATTGGGGGCGCACACCGGGGAGCTGTTTTTT. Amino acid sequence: CASSLLGAHTGELFF.

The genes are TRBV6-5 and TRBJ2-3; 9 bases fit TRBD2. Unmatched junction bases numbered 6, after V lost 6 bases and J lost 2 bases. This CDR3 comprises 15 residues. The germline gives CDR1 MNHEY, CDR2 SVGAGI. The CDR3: CASRIAGAPTDTQYF. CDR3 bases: TGTGCCAGCAGAATAGCGGGGGCCCCCACAGATACGCAGTATTTT.

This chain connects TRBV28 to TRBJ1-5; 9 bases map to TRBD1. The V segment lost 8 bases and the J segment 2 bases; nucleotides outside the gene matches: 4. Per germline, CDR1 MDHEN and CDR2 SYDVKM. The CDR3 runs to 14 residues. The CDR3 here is CASVRDRGNQPQHF. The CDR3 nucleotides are TGTGCCAGCGTCCGGGACAGGGGCAATCAGCCCCAGCATTTT.

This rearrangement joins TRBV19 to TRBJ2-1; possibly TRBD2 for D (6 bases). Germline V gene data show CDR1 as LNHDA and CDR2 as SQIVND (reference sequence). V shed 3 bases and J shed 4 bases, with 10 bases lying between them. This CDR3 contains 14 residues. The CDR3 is CASSILGGYNEQFF. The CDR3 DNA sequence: TGTGCCAGTAGTATTCTCGGGGGTTACAATGAGCAGTTCTTC. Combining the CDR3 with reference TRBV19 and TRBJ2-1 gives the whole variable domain DGGITQSPKYLFRKEGQNVTLSCEQNLNHDAMYWYRQDPGQGLRLIYYSQIVNDFQKGDIAEGYSVSREKKESFPLTVTSAQKNPTAFYLCASSILGGYNEQFFGPGTRLTVL.

The CDR3 loop is CASSYVSGSGEQFF. CDR3 in DNA: TGTGCCAGCAGTTACGTGAGCGGGAGCGGTGAGCAGTTCTTC. The rearrangement links TRBV6-5 to TRBJ2-1, with 8 bases identical to TRBD2. Germline V gene lookup returns CDR1 MNHEY and CDR2 SVGAGI. The CDR3 is 14 amino acids. J gave up 9 bases and V 2 bases, and 6 bases lay outside the gene matches.

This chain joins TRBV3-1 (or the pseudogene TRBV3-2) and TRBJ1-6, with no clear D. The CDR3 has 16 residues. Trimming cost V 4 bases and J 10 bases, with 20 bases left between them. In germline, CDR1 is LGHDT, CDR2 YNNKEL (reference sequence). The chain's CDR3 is CASSRTPDLPRSPLHF. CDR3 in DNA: TGTGCCAGCAGCCGCACTCCGGACTTGCCTAGGTCACCCCTCCACTTT.

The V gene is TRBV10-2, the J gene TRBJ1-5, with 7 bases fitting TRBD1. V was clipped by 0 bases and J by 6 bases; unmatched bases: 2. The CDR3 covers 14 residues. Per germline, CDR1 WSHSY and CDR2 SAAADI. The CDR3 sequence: CASSESSGGQPQHF. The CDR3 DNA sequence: TGCGCCAGCAGTGAGTCGTCAGGGGGTCAGCCCCAGCATTTT.

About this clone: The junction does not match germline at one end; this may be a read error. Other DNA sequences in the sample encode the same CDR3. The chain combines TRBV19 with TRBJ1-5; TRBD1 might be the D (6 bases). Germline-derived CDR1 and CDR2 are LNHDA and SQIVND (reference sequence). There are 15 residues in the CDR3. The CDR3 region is CASSMGGGGSQPQHF. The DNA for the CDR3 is TGTGCCAGTAGTATGGGCGGGGGGGGCAGTCAGCCTCAGCATTTT.

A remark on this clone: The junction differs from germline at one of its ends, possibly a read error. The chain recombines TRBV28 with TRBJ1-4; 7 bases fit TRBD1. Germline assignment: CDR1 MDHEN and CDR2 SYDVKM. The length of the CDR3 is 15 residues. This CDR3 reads CAGSDPGGLYEKLFF. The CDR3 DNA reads TGTGCCGGCAGTGACCCAGGGGGTCTATATGAAAAACTGTTTTTT.